The clone carrying this TCR beta chain was seen at least ten times. Germline CDR1 is KGHDR and CDR2 is SFDVKD. CDR3 size: 13 residues. With 4 bases removed from V and 5 bases from J, the gap between germline ends came to 10 bases. The sample is drawn from a study of T cells in Graves' hyperthyroidism and ophthalmopathy. What was amplified from RNA transcripts were TCR beta CDR3 regions. Primed by the HTBI set, a first-round RT-PCR was run on the TCR CDR3. TCRdb reprocessed the multiplex PCR reads with MiXCR, giving one entry per CDR3 protein. There are just over 550,000 distinct CDR3 sequences in the sample; around 46% occur only once, and just over 8% lies in the top ten. Pregnant or lactating patients were excluded, as were those with uncontrolled infection or other autoimmune disease.

This rearrangement joins TRBV24-1 to TRBJ2-5; D unclear. The clonotype was recovered from a woman aged 18-29 years with Graves' hyperthyroidism. Sequencing used peripheral blood or thyroid tissue (not recorded which). The CDR3 sequence is CATSELAWETQYF. The CDR3 DNA sequence: TGTGCCACCAGTGAACTGGCGTGGGAGACCCAGTACTTC.